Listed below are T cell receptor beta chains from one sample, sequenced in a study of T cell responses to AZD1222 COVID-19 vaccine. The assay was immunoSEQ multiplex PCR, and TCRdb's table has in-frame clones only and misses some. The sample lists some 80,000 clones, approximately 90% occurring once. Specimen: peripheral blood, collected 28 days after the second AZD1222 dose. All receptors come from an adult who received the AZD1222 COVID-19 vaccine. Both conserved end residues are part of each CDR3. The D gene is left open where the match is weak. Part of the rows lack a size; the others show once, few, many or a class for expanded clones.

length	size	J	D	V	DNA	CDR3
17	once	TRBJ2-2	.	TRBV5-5	TGTGCCAGCAGCTTGATCCGGCACCGGGGAAACACCGGGGAGCTGTTTTTT	CASSLIRHRGNTGELFF
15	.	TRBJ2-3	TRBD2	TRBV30	TGTGCCTCGACCCTCGGGACTAGCGGCACAGATACGCAGTATTTT	CASTLGTSGTDTQYF
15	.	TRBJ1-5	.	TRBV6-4	TGTGCCAGCACTAAGAGGGCCTCTAGCAATCAGCCCCAGCATTTT	CASTKRASSNQPQHF
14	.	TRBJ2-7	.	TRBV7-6	TGTGCCAGCAGCTTAGCGGGGAACTCCTACGAGCAGTACTTC	CASSLAGNSYEQYF
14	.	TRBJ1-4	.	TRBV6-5	TGTGCCAGCAGTTACGGGGGGGGGAATGAAAAACTGTTTTTT	CASSYGGGNEKLFF
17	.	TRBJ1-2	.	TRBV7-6	TGTGCCAGCAGCTTAAGCCCCGGCGGGACTGGTGACTATGGCTACACCTTC	CASSLSPGGTGDYGYTF
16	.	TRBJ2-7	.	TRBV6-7	TGTGCCAGCAGTCCACCCCTGACGGGGACTCCCTACGAGCAGTACTTC	CASSPPLTGTPYEQYF
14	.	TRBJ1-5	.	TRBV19	TGTGCCAGTAGTGCGGGGGGGCCAAATCAGCCCCAGCATTTT	CASSAGGPNQPQHF
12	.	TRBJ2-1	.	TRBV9	TGTGCCAGCAGCCCCAACTACAATGAGCAGTTCTTC	CASSPNYNEQFF
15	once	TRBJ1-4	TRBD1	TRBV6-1	TGTGCCAGCAGTGAAAGGACAGGGCTTAATGAAAAACTGTTTTTT	CASSERTGLNEKLFF
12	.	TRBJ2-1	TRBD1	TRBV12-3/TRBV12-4	TGTGCCAGCAGTTCTACAGGGGGCGTTCAGTTCTTC	CASSSTGGVQFF
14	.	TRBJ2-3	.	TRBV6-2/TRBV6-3	TGTGCCAGCAGTACCCGTTGGGCGACAGATACGCAGTATTTT	CASSTRWATDTQYF
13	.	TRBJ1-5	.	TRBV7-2	TGTGCCAGCAGCTTATCAACAAAACAGCCCCAGCATTTT	CASSLSTKQPQHF
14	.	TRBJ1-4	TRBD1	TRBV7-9	TGTGCCAGCAGCCCACAGGGGCTTTTAGAAAAACTGTTTTTT	CASSPQGLLEKLFF
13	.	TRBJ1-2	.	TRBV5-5	TGTGCCAGCAGCTTGAGGGGTAACTATGGCTACACCTTC	CASSLRGNYGYTF
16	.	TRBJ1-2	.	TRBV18	TGTGCCAGCTCAAGCAAAACTGGAGGGGAAGGGTATGGCTACACCTTC	CASSSKTGGEGYGYTF
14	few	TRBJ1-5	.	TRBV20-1	TGCAGTGCTAGTCAAGGGGGAAGAAATCAGCCCCAGCATTTT	CSASQGGRNQPQHF
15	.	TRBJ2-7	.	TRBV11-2	TGTGCCAGCAGCTTAGGGGGGACCAGCTCCTACGAGCAGTACTTC	CASSLGGTSSYEQYF
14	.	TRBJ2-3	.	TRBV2	TGTGCCAGCAGCCTACTCACTATGCAAGCGACGCAGTATTTT	CASSLLTMQATQYF
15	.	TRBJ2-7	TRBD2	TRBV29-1	TGCAGCGTGGGCAAGACTAGCGGGAAGTCCTACGAGCAGTACTTC	CSVGKTSGKSYEQYF
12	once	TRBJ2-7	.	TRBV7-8	TGTGCCAGCAGCCCCCGCACCTACGAGCAGTACTTC	CASSPRTYEQYF
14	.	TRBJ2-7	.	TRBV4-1	TGCGCCAGCAGCCAAGAAGACTCTCGCTACGAGCAGTACTTC	CASSQEDSRYEQYF
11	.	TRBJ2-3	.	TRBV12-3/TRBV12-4	TGTGCCAGCAGTTCCCAAGATACGCAGTATTTT	CASSSQDTQYF
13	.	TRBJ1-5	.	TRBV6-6	TGTGCCAGCAGTTCTCAGGTTGGCCAGCCCCAGCATTTT	CASSSQVGQPQHF
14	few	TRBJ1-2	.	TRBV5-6	TGTGCCAGTTTATTAGGGGGGGATGACTATGGCTACACCTTC	CASLLGGDDYGYTF
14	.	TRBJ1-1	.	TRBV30	TGTGCCTGGAGTGGACAGACGATGAACACTGAAGCTTTCTTT	CAWSGQTMNTEAFF
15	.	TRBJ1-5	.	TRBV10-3	TGTGCCATCAGTGAGGAAGCAGGCAGCAATCAGCCCCAGCATTTT	CAISEEAGSNQPQHF
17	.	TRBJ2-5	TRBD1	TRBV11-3	TGTGCCAGCAGCTTAGATCTCGAGACAGGGGAAGGAGAGACCCAGTACTTC	CASSLDLETGEGETQYF
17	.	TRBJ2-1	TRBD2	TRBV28	TGTGCCAGCAGTTTCCTCAGCCCGGCGGGGGGGGAAAATGAGCAGTTCTTC	CASSFLSPAGGENEQFF
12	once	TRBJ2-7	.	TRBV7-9	TGTGCCACCGATTGGGGGAGCTACGAGCAGTACTTC	CATDWGSYEQYF
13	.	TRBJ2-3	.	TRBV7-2	TGTGCCAGCAGCTCGCTGGGCACAGATACGCAGTATTTT	CASSSLGTDTQYF
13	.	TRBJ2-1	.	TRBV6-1	TGTGCCAGCAGTGAAGCGTCGGGCAGTGAGCAGTTCTTC	CASSEASGSEQFF
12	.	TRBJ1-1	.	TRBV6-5	TGTGCCAGCAGTTATTCCCAGGGGAGGGCTTTCTTT	CASSYSQGRAFF
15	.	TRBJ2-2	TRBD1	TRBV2	TGTGCCAGCAGCGTACAGGGGGCGAACACCGGGGAGCTGTTTTTT	CASSVQGANTGELFF
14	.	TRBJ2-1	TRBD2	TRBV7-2	TGTGCCAGCAGCTTAGCTAGCGGGAGCATTGAGCAGTTCTTC	CASSLASGSIEQFF
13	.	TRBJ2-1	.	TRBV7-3	TGTGCCAGCAGCCCGGGACTTATCAATGAGCAGTTCTTC	CASSPGLINEQFF
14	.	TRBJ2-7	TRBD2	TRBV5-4	TGTGCCAGCTCCCCAGGGACTATAAATTACGAGCAGTACTTC	CASSPGTINYEQYF
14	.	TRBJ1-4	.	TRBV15	TGTGCCACCAGCAGAAGATCGGGGGGAGAAAAACTGTTTTTT	CATSRRSGGEKLFF
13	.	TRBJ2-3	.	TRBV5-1	TGCGCCAGCAGTCCAGAGGGCACAGATACGCAGTATTTT	CASSPEGTDTQYF
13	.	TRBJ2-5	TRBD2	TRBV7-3	TGTGCCAGCAGCCTGTCTAGCGGGATGTCCCAGTACTTC	CASSLSSGMSQYF
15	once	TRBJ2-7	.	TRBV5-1	TGCGCCAGCAGCTTGGGCGGAGGGTGGGTCTACGAGCAGTACTTC	CASSLGGGWVYEQYF
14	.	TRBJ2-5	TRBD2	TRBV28	TGTGCCAGCAGGACGGGGGGGACGGTGGAGACCCAGTACTTC	CASRTGGTVETQYF
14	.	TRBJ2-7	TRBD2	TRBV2	TGTGCCAGCACTCCGGGACTAGCTCGCTACGAGCAGTACTTC	CASTPGLARYEQYF
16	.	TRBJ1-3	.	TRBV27	TGTGCCAGCAGTCCGGGATCCGGGGGCTCTGGAAACACCATATATTTT	CASSPGSGGSGNTIYF
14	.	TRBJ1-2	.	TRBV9	TGTGCCAGCAGCGTAGGAGGCACTAACTATGGCTACACCTTC	CASSVGGTNYGYTF
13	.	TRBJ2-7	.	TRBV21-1	TGTGCCAGCACCAACCTGGGGAACTGCGAGCAGTACTTC	CASTNLGNCEQYF
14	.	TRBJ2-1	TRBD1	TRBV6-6	TGTGCCAGCAGCCTCCCGGGACAGGGGCCCGAGCAGTTCTTC	CASSLPGQGPEQFF
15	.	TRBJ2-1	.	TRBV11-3	TGTGCCAGCAGCTTAGCCCAGGGAAGGGGCAATGAGCAGTTCTTC	CASSLAQGRGNEQFF
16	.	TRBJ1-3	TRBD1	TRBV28	TGTGCCAGCAGAGACCGGACAGGCCTCTCTGGAAACACCATATATTTT	CASRDRTGLSGNTIYF
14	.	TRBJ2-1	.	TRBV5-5	TGTGCCAGCACCCAGATGGTGGGCGTCGATGAGCAGTTCTTC	CASTQMVGVDEQFF
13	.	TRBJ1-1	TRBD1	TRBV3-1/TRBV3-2	TGTGCCAGCAGCCAATACACAGGGGCCGAAGCTTTCTTT	CASSQYTGAEAFF
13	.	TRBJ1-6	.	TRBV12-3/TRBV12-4	TGTGCCAGCAGTTTAGGGACCGATTCACCCCTCCACTTT	CASSLGTDSPLHF
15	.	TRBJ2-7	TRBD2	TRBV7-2	TGTGCCAGCAGCTTAGACGGGACTAGCAGATACGAGCAGTACTTC	CASSLDGTSRYEQYF
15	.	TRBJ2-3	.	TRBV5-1	TGCGCCAGCAGCTTGGAAGCGGCGATCACAGATACGCAGTATTTT	CASSLEAAITDTQYF
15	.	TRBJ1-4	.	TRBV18	TGTGCCAGCTCACCAGATCCCGAGCCAGGATCAAAACTGTTTTTT	CASSPDPEPGSKLFF
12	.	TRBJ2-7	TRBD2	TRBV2	TGTGCCAGCAGGGGAGGGGCCTACGAGCAGTACTTC	CASRGGAYEQYF
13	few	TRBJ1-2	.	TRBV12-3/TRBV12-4	TGTGCCAGCAGTTTAGGGCCAGGGCATGGCTACACCTTC	CASSLGPGHGYTF